This TCR beta chain was retrieved from a study of cytomegalovirus exposure and HLA in healthy donors. With V trimmed by 8 bases and J by 4 bases, 18 bases remained unmatched. CDR3 length equals 17 residues. Germline CDR1 and CDR2: SGHDN and FVKESK. PCR employed 60 Vbeta and 13 Jbeta primers. The assay was immunoSEQ multiplex PCR, and TCRdb's table has in-frame clones only and misses some. The repertoire includes 150,000 to 200,000 clones, 80% to 90% of them detected once, and about 1.9% sits in the top ten. The clonotype comes from a young woman in good health and CMV-seronegative. The sequenced sample consisted of PBMCs. The gene calls are TRBV14 and TRBJ2-3; TRBD2 matches at 7 bases. The CDR3 here is CASGRTRTGGRADTQYF. CDR3 nucleotides: TGTGCCAGCGGAAGGACTAGGACCGGAGGGCGGGCAGATACGCAGTATTTT.